The 3 T cell receptor beta chains below come from one sample, sequenced in a study of blood T cell repertoires in COVID-19. Generated by immunoSEQ multiplex PCR, the TCRdb table keeps only in-frame clones and is missing some. The profile shows 300,000 or so clones, about 90% of them singletons. Material for sequencing was PBMCs or T cells enriched from blood (not recorded which). The receptors were sampled from a woman in her 30s who had recovered from COVID-19.

CDR3 protein: CASFSGGSGYGYTF. The DNA of the CDR3 is TGTGCCAGTTTCTCAGGGGGGAGCGGCTATGGCTACACCTTC. The rearrangement links TRBV5-4 to TRBJ1-2, with TRBD1 matching over 7 bases. The CDR3 totals 14 residues. Germline assignment: CDR1 SGHNT and CDR2 YYREEE (reference sequence). V lost 8 bases to trimming and J lost 4 bases; unmatched junction nucleotides: 11.

This clone was recorded once. V is TRBV6-2 or TRBV6-3 and J is TRBJ1-5, with a possible D match to TRBD1 (6 bases). Germline CDR1 MNHEY, CDR2 SVGEGT. V lost 2 bases to trimming and J lost 4 bases, with 9 bases between them. The CDR3 extends over 14 amino acids. This CDR3 reads CASSYDRTNQPQHF. DNA of the CDR3: TGTGCCAGCAGTTACGACAGGACTAATCAGCCCCAGCATTTT.

This chain connects TRBV19 to TRBJ1-5; D might be TRBD1 (6 bases). Germline V gene lookup returns CDR1 LNHDA and CDR2 SQIVND (reference sequence). The CDR3 extends over 15 amino acids. Trimming took off 4 bases at V and 7 bases at J, with 17 bases between the two ends. The CDR3 reads CASSTYGGAGQPQHF. DNA for the CDR3: TGTGCCAGTAGTACGTATGGGGGGGCTGGACAGCCCCAGCATTTT.